This entry lists 26 T cell receptor beta chains sequenced from one sample in a study of blood T cell repertoires in COVID-19. The table came from immunoSEQ multiplex PCR; TCRdb's copy has only in-frame clones and leaves some out. The sample has 110,000 to 150,000 clones; 85% to 90% are singletons. The sequenced sample consisted of peripheral blood. These receptor sequences come from a woman of 80 years or more with acute or convalescent COVID-19.

The chain uses TRBV7-2 and TRBJ2-7; TRBD1 agrees at 9 bases. Germline CDR1 and CDR2: SGHTA and FQGNSA. There are 15 residues in the CDR3. V trimming: 3 bases; J trimming: 6 bases; junction bases outside the gene matches: 9. CDR3 loop: CASSFSGTGLLEQYF. The CDR3 bases are TGTGCCAGCAGCTTCTCCGGGACAGGGCTCCTCGAGCAGTACTTC. The full variable domain, its missing parts supplied by reference TRBV7-2 and TRBJ2-7, is GAGVSQSPSNKVTEKGKDVELRCDPISGHTALYWYRQSLGQGLEFLIYFQGNSAPDKSGLPSDRFSAERTGGSVSTLTIQRTQQEDSAVYLCASSFSGTGLLEQYFGPGTRLTVT.

In this sample, this clone turned up once. Other nucleotide sequences in the sample specify the same CDR3. The chain employs TRBV5-1 and TRBJ1-1, with D tentatively TRBD1 (6 bases). The V end lost 2 bases, the J end lost 1 base, and 9 bases lay between the germline ends. There are 14 residues in the CDR3. From germline, CDR1 is SGHRS and CDR2 YFSETQ. The CDR3, as DNA: TGCGCCAGCAGCTTACAGGGTCAGAACACTGAAGCTTTCTTT. It specifies CASSLQGQNTEAFF.

Remarks on this clone: Within the sample, other DNA sequences also encode this same CDR3. CDR3 coding DNA: TGCGCCAGCAGTTTCGCAGAGAACACTGAAGCTTTCTTT. Translation gives CASSFAENTEAFF. This chain connects TRBV5-1 to TRBJ1-1; D ambiguous. CDR1 and CDR2 (germline): SGHRS, YFSETQ. The germline V and J ends were trimmed by 5 bases and 1 base, with 9 bases remaining between them. The CDR3 totals 13 residues.

This sequence joins TRBV18 and TRBJ2-1; D might be TRBD2 (5 bases). Trimming took 2 bases from V and 7 from J, leaving 15 bases between them. Germline CDR1 reads KGHSH; CDR2 reads LQKENI. The CDR3 sequence is 15 residues long. CDR3 loop: CASSPGPPGNNEQFF. CDR3 DNA sequence: TGTGCCAGCTCACCAGGGCCCCCGGGAAATAATGAGCAGTTCTTC.

This clone was observed a few times. The gene calls are TRBV29-1 and TRBJ2-2, with a tentative D call TRBD1 (6 bases). V shed 3 bases and J shed 1 base, with 6 bases lying between them. This CDR3 contains 13 residues. Looked up from germline, CDR1 is SQVTM and CDR2 is ANQGSEA. CDR3 residues: CSVDRGNTGELFF. CDR3 in DNA: TGCAGCGTTGACAGGGGGAACACCGGGGAGCTGTTTTTT.

The rearrangement links TRBV7-8 to TRBJ2-5; TRBD2 is a possible D gene (6 bases). Germline assignment: CDR1 SGHVS and CDR2 FQNEAQ. The CDR3 totals 14 residues. Trimming took 5 bases from V and 3 from J, leaving 13 bases between them. The CDR3 DNA reads as TGTGCCAGCAGCCCCGCGGGACGAGAAGAGACCCAGTACTTC. Encoded protein: CASSPAGREETQYF. The whole variable domain, remainder taken from reference TRBV7-8 and TRBJ2-5, is GAGVSQSPRYKVAKRGQDVALRCDPISGHVSLFWYQQALGQGPEFLTYFQNEAQLDKSGLPSDRFFAERPEGSVSTLKIQRTQQEDSAVYLCASSPAGREETQYFGPGTRLLVL.

The rearrangement links TRBV6-5 to TRBJ1-1; a possible D gene is TRBD1 (6 bases). Germline V gene data show CDR1 as MNHEY and CDR2 as SVGAGI. V shed 6 bases and J shed 8 bases, with 13 bases lying between them. This CDR3 comprises 12 residues. CDR3 region: CASSLWTAEAFF. In DNA, the CDR3 is TGTGCCAGCAGCCTGTGGACAGCCGAAGCTTTCTTT.

The table lists this clone with a count of one. CDR3 DNA sequence: TGTGCAGCGGGGGGCCGACAAGAGACCCAGTACTTC. Its protein is CAAGGRQETQYF. V is TRBV19 and J is TRBJ2-5; 9 nucleotides match TRBD2. Looked up from germline, CDR1 is LNHDA and CDR2 is SQIVND (reference sequence). The CDR3 loop spans 12 amino acids.

The V call is TRBV5-4, the J call TRBJ1-2, with TRBD1 as a possible D gene (5 bases). Germline V CDR1 and CDR2: SGHNT, YYREEE (reference sequence). Trimming stripped 4 bases from V and 5 bases from J, with 15 bases between. CDR3 size: 14 residues. DNA of the CDR3: TGTGCCAGCAGCCTAAAAGGGGTGGAATATGGCTACACCTTC. Residues: CASSLKGVEYGYTF.

The CDR3 DNA sequence: TGTGCCAGCTCACGCCAGACAGGGGGTCACTATGGCTACACCTTC. Residues: CASSRQTGGHYGYTF. The chain employs TRBV18 and TRBJ1-2, with 9 bases identical to TRBD1. Losses at the gene ends were 4 bases for V and 3 bases for J; bases not matched to a gene: 6. Germline CDR1 and CDR2: KGHSH and LQKENI. The CDR3 length is 15 residues.

The chain employs TRBV4-2 and TRBJ1-2; the D is unclear. The CDR3 totals 15 residues. V was cut by 3 bases and J by 6 bases, with 17 bases left in between. Germline-derived CDR1 and CDR2 are LGHNA and YNFKEQ. The CDR3 loop is CASSHGDAGGNGYTF. CDR3 in DNA: TGTGCCAGCAGCCATGGGGATGCGGGAGGTAATGGCTACACCTTC.

The chain combines TRBV7-2 with TRBJ1-5; a possible D gene is TRBD1 (6 bases). Germline V gene data show CDR1 as SGHTA and CDR2 as FQGNSA. This CDR3 region has 14 residues. With 5 bases removed from V and 6 bases from J, the gap between germline ends came to 14 bases. The CDR3 nucleotides are TGTGCCAGCAGCCTACAGGGTACCCCTCAGCCCCAGCATTTT. Translation: CASSLQGTPQPQHF.

The rearrangement uses TRBV6-6 and TRBJ2-7, with 9 bases aligning to TRBD1. J lost 3 bases, V lost 8 bases, and 11 bases had no gene match. Germline lookup yields CDR1 MNHNY and CDR2 SVGAGI (reference sequence). This CDR3 spans 15 amino acids. CDR3 DNA sequence: TGTGCCAGCTCCTCGGGGGACAGGGAATACTACGAGCAGTACTTC. It codes for CASSSGDREYYEQYF.

Here the CDR3 DNA reads TGTGCCACCACGGGACAGCTGATTAATTCGGGTGGCTACACCTTC. Translating it yields CATTGQLINSGGYTF. V and J are TRBV15 and TRBJ1-2; 7 positions match TRBD1. Germline V gene lookup returns CDR1 LNHNV and CDR2 YYDKDF (reference sequence). V lost 7 bases, J lost 7 bases, and 15 bases stayed unmatched. The CDR3 spans 15 residues. Full variable domain (remainder filled in from reference TRBV15 and TRBJ1-2): DAMVIQNPRYQVTQFGKPVTLSCSQTLNHNVMYWYQQKSSQAPKLLFHYYDKDFNNEADTPDNFQSRRPNTSFCFLDIRSPGLGDTAMYLCATTGQLINSGGYTFGSGTRLTVV.

The V and J genes are TRBV11-2 and TRBJ1-4; TRBD1 matches 9 bases. The CDR3 contains 16 residues. V lost 5 bases, J lost 7 bases, and 11 bases stayed unmatched. Germline loops: CDR1 SGHAT, CDR2 FQNNGV. Here the CDR3 reads CASSQIPGQGREKLFF. The CDR3 DNA reads TGTGCCAGCAGCCAGATCCCGGGACAGGGCCGTGAAAAACTGTTTTTT.

The J gene is TRBJ2-7, the V gene TRBV28, with D uncertain. Trimming took off 2 bases at V and 3 bases at J, with 5 bases between the two ends. The germline V gene encodes CDR1 MDHEN and CDR2 SYDVKM. CDR3 size: 12 residues. The CDR3 nucleotides read TGTGCCAGCAGTTTAAACTTCTACGAGCAGTACTTC. Amino acids: CASSLNFYEQYF.

The chain recombines TRBV3-1 (or the pseudogene TRBV3-2) with TRBJ1-1, with D perhaps matching TRBD1 (6 bases). The germline V gene has CDR1 LGHDT and CDR2 YNNKEL (reference sequence). This CDR3 contains 15 residues. V was shortened by 2 bases and J by 3 bases, with 13 bases between the two germline ends. The CDR3 region has the DNA TGTGCCAGCAGCCAAATGACAGGTGGGTACACTGAAGCTTTCTTT. The encoded protein is CASSQMTGGYTEAFF.

The chain is built from TRBV5-3 and TRBJ1-6; TRBD1 agrees at 12 bases. TRBV5-3 is reported as an ORF; its role is uncertain. The CDR3 totals 19 residues. V shed 0 bases, J shed 8 bases, and the junction held 12 bases outside the gene matches. CDR3 bases: TGTGCCAGAAGCTTGGCTTCGGGACAGGGGGCGTCGATTGATTCACCCCTCCACTTT. Its translation: CARSLASGQGASIDSPLHF.

The chain recombines TRBV4-2 with TRBJ2-5; TRBD2 agrees at 9 bases. The CDR3 consists of 16 residues. J was trimmed by 2 bases and V by 2 bases; bases with no gene match: 6. In germline, CDR1 is LGHNA, CDR2 YNFKEQ. In nucleotides, the CDR3 is TGTGCCAGCAGCCAAAACTTAGCGGGGGCTCAAGAGACCCAGTACTTC. Residues: CASSQNLAGAQETQYF.

The gene calls are TRBV4-2 and TRBJ1-3; D might be TRBD1 (6 bases). The germline CDR1 and CDR2 sequences are LGHNA and YNFKEQ. Trimming stripped 0 bases from V and 8 bases from J, with 11 bases between. CDR3 size: 14 residues. CDR3 region: CASSQEQQGHTIYF. CDR3 nucleotides: TGTGCCAGCAGCCAAGAACAACAGGGACACACCATATATTTT.

This chain joins TRBV9 and TRBJ2-2; D perhaps matches TRBD2 (5 bases). The CDR3 covers 16 residues. Per germline, CDR1 SGDLS and CDR2 YYNGEE. V was shortened by 0 bases and J by 0 bases, with 9 bases between the two germline ends. The CDR3 is CASSVGAAANTGELFF. The CDR3 nucleotides are TGTGCCAGCAGCGTAGGAGCGGCCGCGAACACCGGGGAGCTGTTTTTT.

The CDR3 here is CASSLGPGQGLVEAFF. For the CDR3, the DNA is TGCGCCAGCAGCTTGGGGCCCGGACAGGGCCTTGTTGAAGCTTTCTTT. The chain is built from TRBV5-1 and TRBJ1-1, with 8 positions matching TRBD1. Looked up from germline, CDR1 is SGHRS and CDR2 is YFSETQ. The V gene end was trimmed by 0 bases and the J gene end by 7 bases; junction bases not matched to a gene: 11. The CDR3 runs 16 residues.

The chain links TRBV19 to TRBJ1-2; weak D call: TRBD1 (6 bases). Trimming stripped 5 bases from V and 3 bases from J, with 19 bases between. The CDR3 runs to 16 residues. The germline CDR1 and CDR2 sequences are LNHDA and SQIVND (reference sequence). As DNA, the CDR3 is TGTGCCAGTAGTCTTCACACCGGGACACATTACTATGGCTACACCTTC. Its protein is CASSLHTGTHYYGYTF.

The chain links TRBV3-1 (or the pseudogene TRBV3-2) to TRBJ1-4; unclear D gene. Germline values: CDR1 LGHDT, CDR2 YNNKEL (reference sequence). Trimming took 3 bases from V and 3 from J, leaving 5 bases between them. This CDR3 is 13 amino acids long. As DNA, the CDR3 is TGTGCCAGCAGCCAGGACTCTAATGAAAAACTGTTTTTT. It translates to CASSQDSNEKLFF.

The genes are TRBV9 and TRBJ1-6; 7 positions agree with TRBD1. V lost 1 base and J lost 8; bases outside the gene matches: 12. Germline V lookup: CDR1 SGDLS, CDR2 YYNGEE. CDR3 length: 17 residues. CDR3 in amino acids: CASSVSPPDRVDSPLHF. DNA for the CDR3: TGTGCCAGCAGCGTATCCCCTCCCGACAGGGTGGATTCACCCCTCCACTTT. Full variable domain (rest looked up from reference TRBV9 and TRBJ1-6): DSGVTQTPKHLITATGQRVTLRCSPRSGDLSVYWYQQSLDQGLQFLIQYYNGEERAKGNILERFSAQQFPDLHSELNLSSLELGDSALYFCASSVSPPDRVDSPLHFGNGTRLTVT.

Only one count was recorded for this clone. The chain couples TRBV9 to TRBJ1-1; D is possibly TRBD1 (5 bases). The V gene's germline CDR1 is SGDLS and CDR2 YYNGEE. There are 13 residues in the CDR3. Trimming shortened V by 4 bases and J by 0 bases, and 7 bases separated the two germline ends. The CDR3, as DNA: TGTGCCAGCAGCCCGACAGTGAACACTGAAGCTTTCTTT. Translated: CASSPTVNTEAFF.